This T cell receptor (beta chain) emerged from a study of metastatic and nonmetastatic thyroid tumors. Study summary: Where malignant and benign thyroid patients were concerned, repertoires were compared across blood and tumor or nodule tissue.

Study-level points and caveats: TCR beta diversity was reportedly significantly higher in malignant thyroid tumors than benign nodules, in blood and tumor.

No treatment of any kind had been given to any patient before thyroid surgery. This clone qualifies as medium-sized. Its antigen is not known. Germline assignment: CDR1 MDHEN and CDR2 SYDVKM. V was pared by 4 bases and J by 5 bases, with 6 bases of the junction left unmatched. The CDR3 consists of 14 residues. In the original workflow: A papillary thyroid cancer distant-metastasis classifier was built from CDR3 differences across clinicopathological groups. Via MiXCR, TCRdb re-called the PCR reads. Here the V and J calls rest on TCRdb's processing, not on the authors' analysis. The sample records some 19,000 clones, approximately 25% being singletons.

The sequenced material came from blood. The rearrangement joins TRBV28 to TRBJ2-7, with 9 bases identical to TRBD1. This TCR was recovered from a male donor with papillary thyroid cancer or a benign thyroid nodule (not recorded which). Some clones in this sample may be carry-over from other donors' samples. CDR3 DNA: TGTGCCAGCAGTTCGTACAGGGGGCAGGACGAGCAGTACTTC. This encodes CASSSYRGQDEQYF.